This T cell receptor (beta chain) was identified in a study of CD8 T cells in ankylosing spondylitis. Library preparation for TCR beta used quantitative 5'-RACE with molecular barcodes. TCRdb reprocessed the 5' RACE reads via MiXCR and lists one record per CDR3 protein. The repertoire holds 800,000 to 900,000 distinct CDR3 sequences, with approximately 12% as singletons. There are a few counts of this clonotype. Its antigen is currently unknown. The study, taken as a whole, reports: Characteristic, it appeared, of ankylosing spondylitis blood was a TCR beta motif of eight highly homologous variants. It was reported that disease-linked clones were significantly enriched in matched ankylosing spondylitis synovial fluid.

This sequence originates from a male donor with ankylosing spondylitis. The sample comprised blood, either unsorted or a sorted T cell fraction (not recorded which).

The DNA for the CDR3 is TGTGCCAGCAGTTTAACCTCCCTAGGTGAGACCCAGTACTTC. Amino acid sequence: CASSLTSLGETQYF. This chain joins TRBV27 and TRBJ2-5; D is ambiguous. CDR1 MNHEY and CDR2 SMNVEV come from the germline V gene (reference sequence). The CDR3 loop spans 14 amino acids. The V gene lost 2 bases and the J gene lost 5 bases, with 12 bases spanning the gap.